These T cell receptor beta chains were read from a single sample in a study of beta chain features in type 1 diabetes. The table came from immunoSEQ multiplex PCR; TCRdb's copy has only in-frame clones and leaves some out. Of roughly 730,000 clones detected, roughly 12% appear once; the ten largest clones hold roughly 0.022%. Sequencing input: naive CD4+ T cells from blood. Receptor source: a man aged 18-30 years with type 1 diabetes. Both conserved end residues are part of each CDR3. A D gene is named only where the DNA matches it firmly. The size entry is marked missing in some rows and otherwise reads once, few, many or a size class.

v_call: TRBV23-1; d_call: .; clone_size: .; j_call: TRBJ1-3; cdr3_aa: CASSQTRRPGRAGNTIYF; cdr3_nt: TGCGCCAGCAGTCAAACCAGACGCCCAGGACGGGCCGGGAACACCATATATTTT
v_call: TRBV10-3; d_call: TRBD2; clone_size: .; j_call: TRBJ2-5; cdr3_aa: CATIGGLAGGETQYF; cdr3_nt: TGTGCCACCATTGGAGGACTAGCGGGGGGGGAGACCCAGTACTTC
v_call: TRBV15; d_call: .; clone_size: .; j_call: TRBJ2-7; cdr3_aa: CATSRDMGREQYF; cdr3_nt: TGTGCCACCAGCAGAGATATGGGGAGGGAGCAGTACTTC
v_call: TRBV18; d_call: TRBD1; clone_size: .; j_call: TRBJ2-3; cdr3_aa: CASSRGQGTDTQYF; cdr3_nt: TGTGCCAGCTCACGGGGACAGGGGACAGATACGCAGTATTTT
v_call: TRBV5-1; d_call: .; clone_size: few; j_call: TRBJ2-5; cdr3_aa: CASSLGQSYQETQYF; cdr3_nt: TGCGCCAGCAGCTTGGGACAGAGCTATCAAGAGACCCAGTACTTC
v_call: TRBV29-1; d_call: .; clone_size: few; j_call: TRBJ1-2; cdr3_aa: CSVEKKGRPNYGYTF; cdr3_nt: TGCAGCGTTGAAAAAAAGGGCAGACCAAACTATGGCTACACCTTC
v_call: TRBV28; d_call: .; clone_size: few; j_call: TRBJ2-1; cdr3_aa: CASMAAYNEQFF; cdr3_nt: TGTGCCAGCATGGCCGCCTACAATGAGCAGTTCTTC
v_call: TRBV19; d_call: .; clone_size: few; j_call: TRBJ2-5; cdr3_aa: CASSIQDQETQYF; cdr3_nt: TGTGCCAGTAGTATCCAAGATCAAGAGACCCAGTACTTC
v_call: TRBV6-5; d_call: .; clone_size: few; j_call: TRBJ1-2; cdr3_aa: CASSYSRAKGGYTF; cdr3_nt: TGTGCCAGCAGTTACTCGCGGGCCAAAGGGGGCTACACCTTC
v_call: TRBV19; d_call: TRBD1; clone_size: few; j_call: TRBJ2-2; cdr3_aa: CASRGTGTGELFF; cdr3_nt: TGTGCCAGTAGGGGGACAGGGACCGGGGAGCTGTTTTTT
v_call: TRBV10-3; d_call: .; clone_size: .; j_call: TRBJ1-1; cdr3_aa: CAISDPTGGNTEAFF; cdr3_nt: TGTGCCATCAGTGATCCGACGGGGGGGAACACTGAAGCTTTCTTT
v_call: TRBV5-1; d_call: TRBD2; clone_size: few; j_call: TRBJ2-4; cdr3_aa: CASSSEAGGVAKNIQYF; cdr3_nt: TGCGCCAGCAGCTCAGAAGCGGGGGGCGTAGCCAAAAACATTCAGTACTTC
v_call: TRBV4-1; d_call: .; clone_size: few; j_call: TRBJ1-1; cdr3_aa: CASSPGDRSRPEAFF; cdr3_nt: TGCGCCAGCAGCCCAGGAGACAGGTCTCGGCCTGAAGCTTTCTTT
v_call: TRBV27; d_call: .; clone_size: .; j_call: TRBJ2-1; cdr3_aa: CASSSWSPLPNEQFF; cdr3_nt: TGTGCCAGCAGTTCGTGGTCTCCTCTACCCAATGAGCAGTTCTTC
v_call: TRBV5-1; d_call: .; clone_size: .; j_call: TRBJ1-1; cdr3_aa: CASEDPNTEAFF; cdr3_nt: TGCGCCAGCGAGGACCCGAACACTGAAGCTTTCTTT
v_call: TRBV27; d_call: TRBD1; clone_size: few; j_call: TRBJ1-2; cdr3_aa: CASAGTGVYGYTF; cdr3_nt: TGTGCCAGCGCCGGGACAGGGGTTTATGGCTACACCTTC
v_call: TRBV19; d_call: .; clone_size: .; j_call: TRBJ2-5; cdr3_aa: CASSIGQETQYF; cdr3_nt: TGTGCCAGTAGTATAGGCCAAGAGACCCAGTACTTC
v_call: TRBV7-9; d_call: .; clone_size: .; j_call: TRBJ1-2; cdr3_aa: CASSLGVRAGYGYTF; cdr3_nt: TGTGCCAGCAGCTTAGGGGTACGGGCTGGGTATGGCTACACCTTC
v_call: TRBV5-1; d_call: .; clone_size: .; j_call: TRBJ2-3; cdr3_aa: CASSLGVSGTDTQYF; cdr3_nt: TGCGCCAGCAGCTTGGGGGTTAGCGGCACAGATACGCAGTATTTT
v_call: TRBV7-9; d_call: .; clone_size: few; j_call: TRBJ1-3; cdr3_aa: CASSNPPGNTIYF; cdr3_nt: TGTGCCAGCAGCAACCCGCCTGGAAACACCATATATTTT
v_call: TRBV5-6; d_call: TRBD1; clone_size: .; j_call: TRBJ2-5; cdr3_aa: CASSLLTGGAETQYF; cdr3_nt: TGTGCCAGCAGCTTACTCACAGGGGGTGCAGAGACCCAGTACTTC
v_call: TRBV9; d_call: .; clone_size: .; j_call: TRBJ1-3; cdr3_aa: CASSVGGEFATIYF; cdr3_nt: TGTGCCAGCAGCGTCGGGGGGGAGTTCGCCACCATATATTTT
v_call: TRBV29-1; d_call: TRBD1; clone_size: .; j_call: TRBJ1-1; cdr3_aa: CSVEGKTGANTEAFF; cdr3_nt: TGCAGCGTTGAGGGAAAGACAGGGGCGAACACTGAAGCTTTCTTT
v_call: TRBV5-1; d_call: TRBD1; clone_size: .; j_call: TRBJ2-3; cdr3_aa: CASSSPGQGPDTQYF; cdr3_nt: TGCGCCAGCAGCTCTCCGGGACAGGGTCCAGATACGCAGTATTTT
v_call: TRBV28; d_call: TRBD1; clone_size: few; j_call: TRBJ1-2; cdr3_aa: CASSYPWGTGVDYGYTF; cdr3_nt: TGTGCCAGCAGTTACCCCTGGGGGACAGGGGTAGACTATGGCTACACCTTC
v_call: TRBV7-6; d_call: TRBD1; clone_size: few; j_call: TRBJ1-2; cdr3_aa: CASSRTGTGTYGYTF; cdr3_nt: TGTGCCAGCAGCCGTACCGGGACAGGGACATATGGCTACACCTTC
v_call: TRBV30; d_call: .; clone_size: .; j_call: TRBJ1-6; cdr3_aa: CAWKGSIDNSPLHF; cdr3_nt: TGTGCCTGGAAGGGGAGTATTGATAATTCACCCCTCCACTTT
v_call: TRBV7-3; d_call: TRBD2; clone_size: .; j_call: TRBJ2-1; cdr3_aa: CASSLRTSGGGYNEQFF; cdr3_nt: TGTGCCAGCAGCCTACGGACTAGCGGGGGAGGTTACAATGAGCAGTTCTTC
v_call: TRBV7-9; d_call: .; clone_size: .; j_call: TRBJ2-4; cdr3_aa: CASSARQTKNIQYF; cdr3_nt: TGTGCCAGCAGCGCCAGACAGACCAAAAACATTCAGTACTTC
v_call: TRBV20-1; d_call: .; clone_size: .; j_call: TRBJ2-3; cdr3_aa: CSAIAGDTQYF; cdr3_nt: TGCAGTGCTATAGCCGGGGATACGCAGTATTTT
v_call: TRBV9; d_call: TRBD1; clone_size: few; j_call: TRBJ2-3; cdr3_aa: CASSATGADTQYF; cdr3_nt: TGTGCCAGCAGCGCGACAGGGGCAGATACGCAGTATTTT
v_call: TRBV18; d_call: .; clone_size: .; j_call: TRBJ2-7; cdr3_aa: CASSPPSLYEQYF; cdr3_nt: TGTGCCAGCTCACCACCGTCTCTCTACGAGCAGTACTTC
v_call: TRBV6-6; d_call: .; clone_size: .; j_call: TRBJ2-5; cdr3_aa: CASSVHFWETQYF; cdr3_nt: TGTGCCAGCAGTGTACATTTCTGGGAGACCCAGTACTTC
v_call: TRBV5-6; d_call: TRBD1; clone_size: few; j_call: TRBJ1-1; cdr3_aa: CASSRQGVAFF; cdr3_nt: TGTGCCAGCAGCCGACAGGGAGTGGCTTTCTTT
v_call: TRBV29-1; d_call: TRBD1; clone_size: .; j_call: TRBJ1-2; cdr3_aa: CSVDEGAGGYGYTF; cdr3_nt: TGCAGCGTTGATGAAGGAGCAGGGGGCTATGGCTACACCTTC
v_call: TRBV4-1; d_call: TRBD1; clone_size: .; j_call: TRBJ1-2; cdr3_aa: CASSQANQGARGYTF; cdr3_nt: TGCGCCAGCAGCCAAGCAAACCAGGGGGCGCGGGGCTACACCTTC
v_call: TRBV6-5; d_call: .; clone_size: few; j_call: TRBJ2-7; cdr3_aa: CASSLVAPGSYEQYF; cdr3_nt: TGTGCCAGCAGCCTCGTGGCCCCAGGGAGCTACGAGCAGTACTTC
v_call: TRBV27; d_call: .; clone_size: few; j_call: TRBJ1-2; cdr3_aa: CASSPIPGGGYTF; cdr3_nt: TGTGCCAGCAGTCCAATACCGGGCGGTGGCTACACCTTC
v_call: TRBV7-6; d_call: .; clone_size: .; j_call: TRBJ1-4; cdr3_aa: CASSFSGGEGEKLFF; cdr3_nt: TGTGCCAGCAGCTTTTCGGGCGGAGAGGGTGAAAAACTGTTTTTT
v_call: TRBV29-1; d_call: TRBD1; clone_size: few; j_call: TRBJ2-7; cdr3_aa: CSGTGVFNEQYF; cdr3_nt: TGCAGCGGGACAGGGGTATTCAACGAGCAGTACTTC